The clone carrying this TCR beta chain has only a few counts. What it binds is not known. These data come from a study of cytomegalovirus exposure and HLA in healthy donors. Study-wide results and limits: Most sequenced TCRs were rare (though some public TCRs occurred in many donors). A cluster of highly shared sequence variants was likely a sequencing artifact.

The germline CDR1 and CDR2 sequences are MNHNS and SASEGT. The V and J ends lost 1 base and 2 bases respectively, with 15 bases between them. CDR3 length equals 17 residues. The study ran its PCR with 60 Vbeta and 13 Jbeta primers. The protocol was immunoSEQ multiplex PCR, while the TCRdb copy is restricted to in-frame clones and leaves out a portion. The sample lists approximately 190,000 clones, around 83% occurring once. This TCR was sampled from a woman aged 18-29 years in good health and CMV-seronegative. The chain employs TRBV6-1 and TRBJ1-3; D not resolved. The specimen sequenced was PBMCs. CDR3 sequence: CASSEDLSWATGNTIYF. For the CDR3, the DNA is TGTGCCAGCAGTGAAGATTTGTCTTGGGCAACTGGAAACACCATATATTTT.